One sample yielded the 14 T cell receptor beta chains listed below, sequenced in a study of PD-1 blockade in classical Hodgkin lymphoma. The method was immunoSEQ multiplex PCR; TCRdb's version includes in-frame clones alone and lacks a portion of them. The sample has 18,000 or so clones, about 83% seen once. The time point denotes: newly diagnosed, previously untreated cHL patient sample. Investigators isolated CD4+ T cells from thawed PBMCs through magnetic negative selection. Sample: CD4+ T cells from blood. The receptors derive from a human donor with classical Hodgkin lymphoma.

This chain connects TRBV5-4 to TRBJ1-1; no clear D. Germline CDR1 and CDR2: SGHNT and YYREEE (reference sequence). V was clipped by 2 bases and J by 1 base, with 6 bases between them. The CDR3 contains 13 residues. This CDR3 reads CASSFRRNTEAFF. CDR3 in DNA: TGTGCCAGCAGCTTTCGGAGGAACACTGAAGCTTTCTTT.

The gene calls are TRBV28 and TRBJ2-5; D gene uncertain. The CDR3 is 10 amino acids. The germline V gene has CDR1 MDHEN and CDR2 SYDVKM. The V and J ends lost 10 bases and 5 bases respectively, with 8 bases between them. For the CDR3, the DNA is TGTGCCACCGCCGAGGAGACCCAGTACTTC. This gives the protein CATAEETQYF.

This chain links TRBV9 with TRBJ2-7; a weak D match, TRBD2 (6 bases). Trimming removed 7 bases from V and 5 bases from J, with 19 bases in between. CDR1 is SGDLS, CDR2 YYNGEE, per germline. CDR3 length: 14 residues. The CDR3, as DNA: TGTGCCAGCTCGGAGGGCCCCACCCCAAACGAGCAGTACTTC. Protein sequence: CASSEGPTPNEQYF. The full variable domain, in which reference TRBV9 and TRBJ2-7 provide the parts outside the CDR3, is DSGVTQTPKHLITATGQRVTLRCSPRSGDLSVYWYQQSLDQGLQFLIQYYNGEERAKGNILERFSAQQFPDLHSELNLSSLELGDSALYFCASSEGPTPNEQYFGPGTRLTVT.

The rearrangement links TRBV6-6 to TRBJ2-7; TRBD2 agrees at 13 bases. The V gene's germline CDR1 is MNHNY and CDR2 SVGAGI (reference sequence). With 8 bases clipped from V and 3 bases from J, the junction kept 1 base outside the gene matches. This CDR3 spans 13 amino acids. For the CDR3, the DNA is TGTGCCAGCGGGACTAGCGGGATCTACGAGCAGTACTTC. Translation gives CASGTSGIYEQYF.

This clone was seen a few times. The CDR3 region has the DNA TGCGCCAGCAGCTCGGGACTAGCGGGAGCCCTTGGCGAGCAGTACTTC. Its protein product is CASSSGLAGALGEQYF. The genes are TRBV5-1 and TRBJ2-7; 14 bases are a match to TRBD2. CDR1 is SGHRS, CDR2 YFSETQ, per germline. This CDR3 spans 16 amino acids. V trimming: 3 bases; J trimming: 6 bases; junction bases outside the gene matches: 8.

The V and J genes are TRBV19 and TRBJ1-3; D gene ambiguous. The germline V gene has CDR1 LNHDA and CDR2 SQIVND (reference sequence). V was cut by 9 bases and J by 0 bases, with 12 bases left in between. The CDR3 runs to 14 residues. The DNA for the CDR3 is TGTGCCAGCCAGACGACCCGCTCTGGAAACACCATATATTTT. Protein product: CASQTTRSGNTIYF.

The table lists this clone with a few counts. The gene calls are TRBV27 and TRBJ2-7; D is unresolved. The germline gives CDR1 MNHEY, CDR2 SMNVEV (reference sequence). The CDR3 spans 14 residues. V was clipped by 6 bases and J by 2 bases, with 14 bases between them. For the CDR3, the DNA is TGTGCCAGCAGACCTCCCGGGCCTACCTACGAGCAGTACTTC. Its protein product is CASRPPGPTYEQYF.

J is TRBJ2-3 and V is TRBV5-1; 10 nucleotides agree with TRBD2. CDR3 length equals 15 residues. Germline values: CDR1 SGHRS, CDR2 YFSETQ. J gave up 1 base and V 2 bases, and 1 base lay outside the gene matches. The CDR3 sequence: CASSLSGRGTDTQYF. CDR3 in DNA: TGCGCCAGCAGCTTAAGCGGGAGGGGCACAGATACGCAGTATTTT.

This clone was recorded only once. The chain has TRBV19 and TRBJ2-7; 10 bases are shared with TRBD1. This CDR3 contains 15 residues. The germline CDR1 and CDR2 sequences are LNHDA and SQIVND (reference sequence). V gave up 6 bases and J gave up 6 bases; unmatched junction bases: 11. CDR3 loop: CASSLRDRGASEQYF. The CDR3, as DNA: TGTGCCAGTAGCCTTAGGGACAGGGGAGCTTCCGAGCAGTACTTC.

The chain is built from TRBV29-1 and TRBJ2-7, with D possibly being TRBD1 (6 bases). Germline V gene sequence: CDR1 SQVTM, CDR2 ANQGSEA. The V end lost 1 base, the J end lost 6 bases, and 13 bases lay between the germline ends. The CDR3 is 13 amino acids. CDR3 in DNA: TGCAGCGTTGAAGGAACAGGGAATGGCGAGCAGTACTTC. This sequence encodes CSVEGTGNGEQYF.

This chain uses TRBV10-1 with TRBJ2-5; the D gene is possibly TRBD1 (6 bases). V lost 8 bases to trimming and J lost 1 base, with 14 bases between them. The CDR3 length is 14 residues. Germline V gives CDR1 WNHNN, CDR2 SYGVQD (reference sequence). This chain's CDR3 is CASVRDRPQETQYF. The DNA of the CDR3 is TGCGCCAGCGTACGAGACAGGCCCCAAGAGACCCAGTACTTC.

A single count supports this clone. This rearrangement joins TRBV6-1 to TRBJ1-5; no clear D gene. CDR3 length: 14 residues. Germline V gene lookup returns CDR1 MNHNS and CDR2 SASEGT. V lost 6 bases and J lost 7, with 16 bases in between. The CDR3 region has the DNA TGTGCCAGCAGGCGGGCAGGATTCGGACAGCCCCAGCATTTT. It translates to CASRRAGFGQPQHF.

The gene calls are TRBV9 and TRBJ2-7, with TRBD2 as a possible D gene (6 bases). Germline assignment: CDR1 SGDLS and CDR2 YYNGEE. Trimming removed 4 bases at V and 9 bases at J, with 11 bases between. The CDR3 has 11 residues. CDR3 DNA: TGTGCCAGCAGCCCGGGAGTGGTGCAGTACTTC. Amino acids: CASSPGVVQYF.

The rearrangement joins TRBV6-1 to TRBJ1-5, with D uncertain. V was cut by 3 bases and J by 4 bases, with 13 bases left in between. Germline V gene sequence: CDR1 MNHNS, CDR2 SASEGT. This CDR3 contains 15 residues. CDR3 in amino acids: CASSDPGSWNQPQHF. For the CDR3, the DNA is TGTGCCAGCAGTGATCCGGGCAGTTGGAATCAGCCCCAGCATTTT.